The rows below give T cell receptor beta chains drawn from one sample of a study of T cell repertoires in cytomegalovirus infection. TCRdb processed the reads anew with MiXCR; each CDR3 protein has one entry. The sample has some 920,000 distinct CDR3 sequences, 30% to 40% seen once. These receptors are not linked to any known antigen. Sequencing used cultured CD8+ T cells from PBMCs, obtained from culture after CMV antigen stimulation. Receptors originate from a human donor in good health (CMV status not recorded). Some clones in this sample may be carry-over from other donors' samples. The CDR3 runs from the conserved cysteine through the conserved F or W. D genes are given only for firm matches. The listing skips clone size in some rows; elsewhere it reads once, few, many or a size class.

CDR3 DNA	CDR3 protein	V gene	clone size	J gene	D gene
TGTGCCAGCAGTTACTCTGGGGGGGGGGCGCGAGAGCAGTTCTTC	CASSYSGGGAREQFF	TRBV6-5	-	TRBJ2-1	-
TGTGCCAGCAGTCCGGGGACAGTTAACACCGGGGAGCTGTTTTTT	CASSPGTVNTGELFF	TRBV5-8	many	TRBJ2-2	TRBD1
TGTGCCAGCAGCCCCGTCGTGGGGGAGCAGTTCTTC	CASSPVVGEQFF	TRBV5-4	-	TRBJ2-1	-
TGTGCCAGCAGTTACGGGGACTACTTGGCTACTGAAGCTTTCTTT	CASSYGDYLATEAFF	TRBV6-6	-	TRBJ1-1	-
TGTGCCAGCAGCTTAGGGGACTCAGGGGGGAATGAGCAGTTCTTC	CASSLGDSGGNEQFF	TRBV7-6	many	TRBJ2-1	-
TGTGCCAGCTCACCCGGACAGGGCTTCGGGACCAACGTCCTGACTTTC	CASSPGQGFGTNVLTF	TRBV18	-	TRBJ2-6	TRBD1
TGTGCCAGAAGCTTGGGGGGGTACAATGAGCAGTTCTTC	CARSLGGYNEQFF	TRBV5-6	-	TRBJ2-1	TRBD2
TGCGCCAGCAGCTTGTCCAGTAGGAGTGAAGCTTTCTTT	CASSLSSRSEAFF	TRBV5-1	once	TRBJ1-1	-
TGTGCCAACAAGGGGCTAGCAGGGGAGCAGTTCTTC	CANKGLAGEQFF	TRBV27	-	TRBJ2-1	-
TGTGCCAGCAGCTTAGCGTGGCAGGGTGAAGCTGGGGCCAACGTCCTGACTTTC	CASSLAWQGEAGANVLTF	TRBV7-9	few	TRBJ2-6	-
TGTGCCAGTAGTATTATGAGCTACAATGAGCAGTTCTTC	CASSIMSYNEQFF	TRBV19	-	TRBJ2-1	-
TGTGCCATCAGTGTCCGGGACAGGGGGAACAATGAGCAGTTCTTC	CAISVRDRGNNEQFF	TRBV6-8	-	TRBJ2-1	TRBD1
TGTGCCAGCAGCTTTGGAGTGTATAGCGATCAGCCCCAGCATTTT	CASSFGVYSDQPQHF	TRBV7-2	-	TRBJ1-5	-
TGCGCCAGCAGTACGCGGGAGGTGAGGTACCAAGAGACCCAGTACTTC	CASSTREVRYQETQYF	TRBV10-2	-	TRBJ2-5	TRBD2
TGTGCCAGCAGCTCCGGACTACCGGACACCGGGGAGCTGTTTTTT	CASSSGLPDTGELFF	TRBV7-9	-	TRBJ2-2	-
TGTGCCAGCGGTACATGGACAGGAAACAATGAGCAGTTCTTC	CASGTWTGNNEQFF	TRBV7-3	few	TRBJ2-1	TRBD1
TGTGCCAGCAGTTACTGGCAGGGGGCCCAAGAGACCCAGTACTTC	CASSYWQGAQETQYF	TRBV6-2/TRBV6-3	-	TRBJ2-5	TRBD1
TGTGCCAGCAGTCCACAGGGGGGCCAAGGAAACACCATATATTTT	CASSPQGGQGNTIYF	TRBV5-4	many	TRBJ1-3	TRBD1
TGTGCCAGCAGCCAGGTCCCAGGGGGCGGCACTGAAGCTTTCTTT	CASSQVPGGGTEAFF	TRBV14	-	TRBJ1-1	TRBD1
TGTGCCAGCAGTGAAGCGCTCCTAAGCGGGGGGGACACAGATACGCAGTATTTT	CASSEALLSGGDTDTQYF	TRBV6-1	many	TRBJ2-3	TRBD2
TGTGCCAGCAGTTTAAGGGCGACAGGGGATAACTATGGCTACACCTTC	CASSLRATGDNYGYTF	TRBV27	-	TRBJ1-2	TRBD1
TGTGCCATCAGTGAGTTAGGTGGGATTAGCGGAGCTTTCTTT	CAISELGGISGAFF	TRBV10-3	few	TRBJ1-1	-
TGTGCCAGCAGCCAAATCCTCGGGGGTAACACTGAAGCTTTCTTT	CASSQILGGNTEAFF	TRBV7-2	few	TRBJ1-1	-
TGTGCCAGCAGCGTAAGGTACAGCGGCTACGAGCAGTACTTC	CASSVRYSGYEQYF	TRBV9	-	TRBJ2-7	-
TGTGCCAGCAGCGTCGGACTAGCGGGGGGTAGTTTCGGGCTCCCTAGCACAGATACGCAGTATTTT	CASSVGLAGGSFGLPSTDTQYF	TRBV7-3	many	TRBJ2-3	TRBD2
TGTGCCAGTACCGTCCGGGGGAGCTCCTACGAGCAGTACTTC	CASTVRGSSYEQYF	TRBV19	-	TRBJ2-7	-
TGTGCCAGCAGCTGGGGAGGAATCGGGGAGCTGTTTTTT	CASSWGGIGELFF	TRBV7-2	few	TRBJ2-2	-
TGTGCCAGCAGCAGCGGGCCGGTGGGAGTTGAAAAACTGTTTTTT	CASSSGPVGVEKLFF	TRBV6-6	few	TRBJ1-4	-
TGTGCCAGCAGCTTGCCACTCACAGATACGCAGTATTTT	CASSLPLTDTQYF	TRBV7-9	many	TRBJ2-3	-
TGTGCCACCATGGGACTAGCGGGGGGGCTCGAGACCCAGTACTTC	CATMGLAGGLETQYF	TRBV7-9	few	TRBJ2-5	TRBD2
TGCGCCAGCAGCCAAGGAGACGCGACAGGGCTCAATGAGCAGTTCTTC	CASSQGDATGLNEQFF	TRBV4-1	few	TRBJ2-1	TRBD1
TGTGCCAGCAGTTTAGCTGTTGGATTTCGGCCCCAGCATTTT	CASSLAVGFRPQHF	TRBV12-3/TRBV12-4	few	TRBJ1-5	-
TGTGCCAGCAGCCCGCCTAGCGGGGGGGTGATAGATACGCAGTATTTT	CASSPPSGGVIDTQYF	TRBV7-6	-	TRBJ2-3	TRBD2
TGCAGTGCTAGAATGGCGGGGGGGCGGTACAATGAGCAGTTCTTC	CSARMAGGRYNEQFF	TRBV20-1	many	TRBJ2-1	TRBD2
TGTGCCAGCAGTTACTCCCTTGTAGCGGTTCATCGAACGACCCAGTACTTC	CASSYSLVAVHRTTQYF	TRBV6-2/TRBV6-3	-	TRBJ2-5	-
TGTGCCAGCAGACGTCTGAGACAGGGGGCGAATCAGCCCCAGCATTTT	CASRRLRQGANQPQHF	TRBV6-2/TRBV6-3	few	TRBJ1-5	TRBD1
TGTGCCAGCAGCTTAGCTGGGGGACCTAATGAAAAACTGTTTTTT	CASSLAGGPNEKLFF	TRBV7-6	many	TRBJ1-4	-
TGTGCCAGCAGCCCCCCTCCGACAGTGAACACTGAAGCTTTCTTT	CASSPPPTVNTEAFF	TRBV7-6	-	TRBJ1-1	-
TGTGCCACCAGTGATCCGGGACAGGGGGCCCCTGGGGCCAACGTCCTGACTTTC	CATSDPGQGAPGANVLTF	TRBV24-1	-	TRBJ2-6	TRBD1
TGTGCCAGCAGCCAAACGCTGGGGATCGATGAGCAGTTCTTC	CASSQTLGIDEQFF	TRBV7-3	-	TRBJ2-1	-
TGTGCCAGCAGTCACCTTTGGACTAGCGGGGGCCTGAACACCGGGGAGCTGTTTTTT	CASSHLWTSGGLNTGELFF	TRBV6-2/TRBV6-3	-	TRBJ2-2	TRBD2
TGTGCCAGCAGGACCGAAGACGCGCAGGGGTATGGCTACACCTTC	CASRTEDAQGYGYTF	TRBV7-2	many	TRBJ1-2	-
TGTGCCAGCAGTTCCCGCCCAGAGGAGCAGTACTTC	CASSSRPEEQYF	TRBV27	-	TRBJ2-7	-
TGTGCCGGCAGCTTGGAGGAGGGCTGGGGCTACTATGGCTACACCTTC	CAGSLEEGWGYYGYTF	TRBV5-5	-	TRBJ1-2	-
TGCAGTGCTAGAGCACGGTCGGGGGGGATAGAAGAGACCCAGTACTTC	CSARARSGGIEETQYF	TRBV20-1	-	TRBJ2-5	TRBD2
TGTGCCCAGCAACTTTATAAAACAGATACGCAGTATTTT	CAQQLYKTDTQYF	TRBV11-3	few	TRBJ2-3	-
TGTGCCAGCGGGGGGTCCCCAGAGAACAATGAGCAGTTCTTC	CASGGSPENNEQFF	TRBV9	-	TRBJ2-1	-
TGCGCCAGCAGCTTGGCGGGCAACAGGCTTCCCCATGGCTACACCTTC	CASSLAGNRLPHGYTF	TRBV5-1	few	TRBJ1-2	-
TGTGCCAGCAGCGTAGTCCGCGGGGGCCCGAACACCGGGGAGCTGTTTTTT	CASSVVRGGPNTGELFF	TRBV9	-	TRBJ2-2	-
TGTGCCAGCAGTTTACGGACAGGAGGGTGGTGGGGATCACCCCTCCACTTT	CASSLRTGGWWGSPLHF	TRBV27	few	TRBJ1-6	TRBD1
TGTGCCAGCAGCCAACTGACAGGGGGCCGTGAGACCCAGTACTTC	CASSQLTGGRETQYF	TRBV6-1	few	TRBJ2-5	TRBD1
TGCAGCGTTGAAGGGGAATTCGGGACAGATACGCAGTATTTT	CSVEGEFGTDTQYF	TRBV29-1	-	TRBJ2-3	-
TGTGCCAGCAGCTCACCGGGACAGGGAAGTCAGCCCCAGCATTTT	CASSSPGQGSQPQHF	TRBV7-8	many	TRBJ1-5	TRBD1
TGTGCCAGCAGCCATGGACTAGCGGGTTCCACAGATACGCAGTATTTT	CASSHGLAGSTDTQYF	TRBV7-3	few	TRBJ2-3	TRBD2